This TCR beta chain was found in a study of blood T cell repertoires in COVID-19. Study-wide context: Spain, Italy and the United States supplied samples that represented acute and convalescent COVID-19. The cDNA or gDNA used as material had been derived from T cells, B-cell-depleted T cells, or PBMCs.

The CDR3 is 15 amino acids. Germline trimming cut 7 bases from V and 2 bases from J; bases unmatched to any gene: 11. The germline V gene encodes CDR1 GTSNPN and CDR2 SVGIG (reference sequence). In the original workflow: Amplified reference gene primers provided the basis for estimating nucleated cell counts. The method was immunoSEQ multiplex PCR; TCRdb's version includes in-frame clones alone and lacks a portion of them. The DNA gave D and trimming, while V, J and clone size come from that table. This table holds about 110,000 clones, roughly 69% found once. The source of this sequence is an elderly man with acute or convalescent COVID-19. The specimen was peripheral blood. This sequence joins TRBV30 and TRBJ2-3; 8 bases map to TRBD2. The CDR3 DNA follows: TGTGCCTCCACCCCGGGACTAGGAAACACAGATACGCAGTATTTT. It is translated as CASTPGLGNTDTQYF.